The T cell receptor beta chain described here comes from a study of human T cells and chemical hapten exposure. This CDR3 contains 14 residues. Germline CDR1 and CDR2: DFQATT and SNEGSKA (reference sequence). V lost 2 bases and J 2 bases, leaving 12 bases between the germline ends. Details on this clonotype: The antigen is not known.

Documented time point: patch test 3, about 24 weeks after DPC sensitization. Treatment noted: therapeutic diphenylcyclopropenone sensitization with weekly scalp DPC. Study-wide results and limits: Following DPC sensitization, TCRs present above 1 in 1000 frequency showed no change. Having alopecia, donors may respond immunologically unlike healthy people.

TCRdb ran MiXCR on the RACE reads and lists one entry per CDR3 protein. The repertoire holds some 110,000 distinct CDR3 sequences, with around 35% as singletons. The chain uses TRBV20-1 and TRBJ2-5, with D possibly matching TRBD1 (6 bases). The material was whole blood, obtained in connection with sensitization to the hapten diphenylcyclopropenone (DPC). This TCR derives from a man aged 40-50 years with alopecia areata. Some clones in this sample may be carry-over from other donors' samples. Here the CDR3 reads CSARSWGPQETQYF. The CDR3 nucleotides are TGCAGTGCTAGATCCTGGGGGCCTCAAGAGACCCAGTACTTC.